This T cell receptor (beta chain) appears in the sequencing data of a study of CD8 T cells in ankylosing spondylitis. Whole-study results and caveats: Disease-linked clones were found to be CD8+ and relatively rare in peripheral blood. According to the report, clones linked to the disease were significantly enriched in matched synovial fluid samples taken from ankylosing spondylitis patients. Past studies reported some motif variants in reactive arthritis synovial fluid and blood.

CDR3 length: 14 residues. Looked up from germline, CDR1 is SEHNR and CDR2 is FQNEAQ (reference sequence). V lost 3 bases, J lost 2 bases, and 10 bases lay in between. This clonotype has a count of ten or more. Its cognate antigen is unknown. Quantitative 5'-RACE with molecular barcodes generated TCR beta libraries. TCRdb processed the 5' RACE reads anew with MiXCR; each CDR3 protein has one entry. The sample contains 150,000 to 200,000 distinct CDR3 sequences, around a sixth of which appear only once. The sample taken for sequencing was blood, either unsorted or a sorted T cell fraction (not recorded which). The sequence was obtained from a male donor aged 5-29 years with ankylosing spondylitis or in good health (not recorded which). V usage is TRBV7-9 and J usage is TRBJ2-5; D remains ambiguous. This CDR3 is CASSFRTQQETQYF. CDR3 nucleotide sequence: TGTGCCAGCAGCTTCCGGACGCAGCAAGAGACCCAGTACTTC.